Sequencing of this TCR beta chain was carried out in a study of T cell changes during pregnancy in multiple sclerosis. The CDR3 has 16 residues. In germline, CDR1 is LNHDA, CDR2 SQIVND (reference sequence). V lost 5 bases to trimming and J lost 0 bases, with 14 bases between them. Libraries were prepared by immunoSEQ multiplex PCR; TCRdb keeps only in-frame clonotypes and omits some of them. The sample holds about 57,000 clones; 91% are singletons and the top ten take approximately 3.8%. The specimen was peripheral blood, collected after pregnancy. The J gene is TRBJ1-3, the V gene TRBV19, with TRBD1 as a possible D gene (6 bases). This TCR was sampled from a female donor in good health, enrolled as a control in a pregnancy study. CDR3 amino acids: CASSVWTDSSGNTIYF. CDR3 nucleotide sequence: TGTGCCAGTAGTGTTTGGACAGACAGCTCTGGAAACACCATATATTTT.